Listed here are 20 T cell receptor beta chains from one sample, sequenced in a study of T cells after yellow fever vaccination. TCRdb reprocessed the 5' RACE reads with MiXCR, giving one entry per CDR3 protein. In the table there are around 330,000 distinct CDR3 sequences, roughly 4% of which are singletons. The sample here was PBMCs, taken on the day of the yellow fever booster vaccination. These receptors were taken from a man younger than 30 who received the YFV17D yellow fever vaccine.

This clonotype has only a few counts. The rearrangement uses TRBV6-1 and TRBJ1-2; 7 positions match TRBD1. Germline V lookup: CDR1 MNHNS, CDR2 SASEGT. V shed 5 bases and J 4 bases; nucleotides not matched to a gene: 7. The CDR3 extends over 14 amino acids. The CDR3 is CASSIQGSSYGYTF. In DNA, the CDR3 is TGTGCCAGCAGTATACAGGGGTCGAGCTATGGCTACACCTTC.

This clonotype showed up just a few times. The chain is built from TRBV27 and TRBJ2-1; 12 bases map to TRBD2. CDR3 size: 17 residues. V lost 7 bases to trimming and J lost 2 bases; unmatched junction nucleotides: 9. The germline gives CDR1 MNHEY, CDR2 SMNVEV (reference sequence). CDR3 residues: CASILPPSGGAYNEQFF. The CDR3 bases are TGTGCCAGCATCCTTCCCCCTAGCGGGGGGGCCTACAATGAGCAGTTCTTC.

The CDR3 sequence: CASGDGGTNTGELFF. The CDR3 DNA follows: TGTGCCAGCGGAGACGGGGGAACGAACACCGGGGAGCTGTTTTTT. The chain links TRBV6-4 to TRBJ2-2, with D possibly TRBD2 on 6 matching bases. This CDR3 has 15 residues. Deletions cut 8 bases from V and 0 bases from J, with 13 bases between. Germline V gives CDR1 MRHNA, CDR2 SNTAGT.

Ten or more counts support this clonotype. The CDR3 loop reads CASSAPPGLAGTYEQYF. The DNA for the CDR3 is TGCGCCAGCAGTGCCCCACCCGGACTAGCGGGAACCTACGAGCAGTACTTC. This rearrangement joins TRBV10-2 to TRBJ2-7; 12 bases line up with TRBD2. CDR1 is WSHSY, CDR2 SAAADI, per germline. The V gene end was trimmed by 4 bases and the J gene end by 2 bases; junction bases not matched to a gene: 9. The CDR3 is 17 residues long.

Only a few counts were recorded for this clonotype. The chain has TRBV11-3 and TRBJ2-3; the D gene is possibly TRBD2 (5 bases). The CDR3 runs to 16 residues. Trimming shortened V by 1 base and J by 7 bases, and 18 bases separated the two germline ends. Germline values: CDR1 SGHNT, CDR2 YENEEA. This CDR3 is CASSLGGPTPAYTQYF. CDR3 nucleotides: TGTGCCAGCAGCTTAGGAGGGCCAACTCCTGCTTATACGCAGTATTTT.

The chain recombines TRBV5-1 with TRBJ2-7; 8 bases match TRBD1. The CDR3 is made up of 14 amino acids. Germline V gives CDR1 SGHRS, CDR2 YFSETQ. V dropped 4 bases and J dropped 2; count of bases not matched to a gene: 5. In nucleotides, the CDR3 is TGCGCCAGCAGCCCCCCGGGACAGGCCTACGAGCAGTACTTC. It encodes CASSPPGQAYEQYF.

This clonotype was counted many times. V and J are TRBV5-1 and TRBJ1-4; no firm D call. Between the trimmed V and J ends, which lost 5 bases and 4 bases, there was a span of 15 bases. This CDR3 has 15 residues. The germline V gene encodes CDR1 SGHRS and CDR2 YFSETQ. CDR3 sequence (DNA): TGCGCCAGCAGTCTCCAAGTGGGCGGTAATGAAAAACTGTTTTTT. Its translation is CASSLQVGGNEKLFF.

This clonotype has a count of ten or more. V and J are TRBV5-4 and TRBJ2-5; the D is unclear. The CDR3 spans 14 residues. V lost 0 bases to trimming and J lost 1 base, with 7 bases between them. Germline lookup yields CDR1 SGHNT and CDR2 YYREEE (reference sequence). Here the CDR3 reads CASSLGRVQETQYF. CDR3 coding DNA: TGTGCCAGCAGCTTGGGTCGGGTCCAAGAGACCCAGTACTTC.

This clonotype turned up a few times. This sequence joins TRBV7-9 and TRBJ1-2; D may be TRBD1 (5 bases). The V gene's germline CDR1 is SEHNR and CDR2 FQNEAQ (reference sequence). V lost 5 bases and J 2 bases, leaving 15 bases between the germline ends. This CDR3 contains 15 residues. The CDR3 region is CASSPLSGGNYGYTF. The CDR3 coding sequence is TGTGCCAGCAGCCCCCTGAGCGGGGGGAACTATGGCTACACCTTC. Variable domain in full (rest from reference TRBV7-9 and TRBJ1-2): DTGVSQNPRHKITKRGQNVTFRCDPISEHNRLYWYRQTLGQGPEFLTYFQNEAQLEKSRLLSDRFSAERPKGSFSTLEIQRTEQGDSAMYLCASSPLSGGNYGYTFGSGTRLTVV.

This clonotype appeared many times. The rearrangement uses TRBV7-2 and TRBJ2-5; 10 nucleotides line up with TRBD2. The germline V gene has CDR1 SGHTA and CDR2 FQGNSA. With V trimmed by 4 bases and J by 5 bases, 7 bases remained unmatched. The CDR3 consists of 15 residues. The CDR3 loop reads CASSSPGLAMETQYF. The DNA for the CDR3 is TGTGCCAGCAGCTCACCGGGACTAGCGATGGAGACCCAGTACTTC.

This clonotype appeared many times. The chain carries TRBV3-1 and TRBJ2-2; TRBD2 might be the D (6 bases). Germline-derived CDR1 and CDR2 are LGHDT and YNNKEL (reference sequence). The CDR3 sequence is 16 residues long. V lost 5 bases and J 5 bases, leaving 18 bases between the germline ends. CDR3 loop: CASSTRWRGETGELFF. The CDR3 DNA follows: TGTGCCAGCAGCACGCGCTGGCGGGGTGAGACCGGGGAGCTGTTTTTT. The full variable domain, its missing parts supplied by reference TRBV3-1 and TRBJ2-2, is DTAVSQTPKYLVTQMGNDKSIKCEQNLGHDTMYWYKQDSKKFLKIMFSYNNKELIINETVPNRFSPKSPDKAHLNLHINSLELGDSAVYFCASSTRWRGETGELFFGEGSRLTVL.

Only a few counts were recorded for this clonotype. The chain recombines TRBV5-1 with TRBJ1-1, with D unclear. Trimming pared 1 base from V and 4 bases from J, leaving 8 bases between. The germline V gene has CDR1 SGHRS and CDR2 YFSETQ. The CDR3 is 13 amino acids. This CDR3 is CASSLRMGTEAFF. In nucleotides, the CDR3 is TGCGCCAGCAGCTTGAGGATGGGCACTGAAGCTTTCTTT.

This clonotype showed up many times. The DNA for the CDR3 is TGTGCCAGCAGTTGGACTAGTCGAGAGACCCAGTACTTC. Encoded protein: CASSWTSRETQYF. This rearrangement joins TRBV6-5 to TRBJ2-5; 7 nucleotides line up with TRBD2. Losses at the gene ends were 4 bases for V and 4 bases for J; bases not matched to a gene: 3. The germline CDR1 and CDR2 sequences are MNHEY and SVGAGI. This CDR3 is built from 13 residues.

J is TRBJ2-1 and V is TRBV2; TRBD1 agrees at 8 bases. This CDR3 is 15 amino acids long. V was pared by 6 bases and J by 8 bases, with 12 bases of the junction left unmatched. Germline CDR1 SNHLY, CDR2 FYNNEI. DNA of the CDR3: TGTGCCAGCAGCCGGACAGGGTCGCTACTCGATGAGCAGTTCTTC. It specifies CASSRTGSLLDEQFF.

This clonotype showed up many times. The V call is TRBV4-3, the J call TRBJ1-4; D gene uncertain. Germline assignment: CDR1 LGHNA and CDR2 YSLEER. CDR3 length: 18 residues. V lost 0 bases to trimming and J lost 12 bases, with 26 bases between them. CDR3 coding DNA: TGCGCCAGCAGCCAAGAACCTGGGGTCCGCCCCCCAAACTGGGAACTGTTTTTT. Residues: CASSQEPGVRPPNWELFF.

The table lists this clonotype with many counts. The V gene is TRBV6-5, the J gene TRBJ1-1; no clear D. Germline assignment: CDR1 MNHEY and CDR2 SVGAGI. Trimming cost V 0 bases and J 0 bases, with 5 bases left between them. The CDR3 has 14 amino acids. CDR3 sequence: CASSYSDMNTEAFF. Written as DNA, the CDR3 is TGTGCCAGCAGTTACTCCGACATGAACACTGAAGCTTTCTTT.

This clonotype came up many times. The CDR3 sequence: CSAPNWGLAGGSSYNEQFF. The DNA for the CDR3 is TGCAGTGCCCCGAATTGGGGACTAGCGGGGGGGAGCTCCTACAATGAGCAGTTCTTC. The rearrangement joins TRBV20-1 to TRBJ2-1; 16 bases align to TRBD2. CDR1 and CDR2 (germline): DFQATT, SNEGSKA (reference sequence). The junction had 11 bases not matched to a gene; V was cut back by 6 bases and J by 0 bases. The CDR3 is 19 residues long.

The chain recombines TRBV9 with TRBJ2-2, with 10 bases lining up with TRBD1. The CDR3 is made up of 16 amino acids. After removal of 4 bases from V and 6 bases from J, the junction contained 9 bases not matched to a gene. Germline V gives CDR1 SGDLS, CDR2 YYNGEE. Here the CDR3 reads CASSSRDRGFPGELFF. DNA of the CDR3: TGTGCCAGCAGCTCTCGGGACAGGGGATTCCCCGGGGAGCTGTTTTTT. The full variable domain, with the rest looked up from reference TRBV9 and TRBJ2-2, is DSGVTQTPKHLITATGQRVTLRCSPRSGDLSVYWYQQSLDQGLQFLIQYYNGEERAKGNILERFSAQQFPDLHSELNLSSLELGDSALYFCASSSRDRGFPGELFFGEGSRLTVL.

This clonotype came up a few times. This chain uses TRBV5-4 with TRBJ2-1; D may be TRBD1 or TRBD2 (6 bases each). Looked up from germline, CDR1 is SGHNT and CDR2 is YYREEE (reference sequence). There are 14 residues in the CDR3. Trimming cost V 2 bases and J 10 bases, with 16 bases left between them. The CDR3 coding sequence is TGTGCCAGCAGCTTTCCGGGGGCCCGGGGGGAGCAGTTCTTC. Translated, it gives CASSFPGARGEQFF. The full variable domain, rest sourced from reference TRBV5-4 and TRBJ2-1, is ETGVTQSPTHLIKTRGQQVTLRCSSQSGHNTVSWYQQALGQGPQFIFQYYREEENGRGNFPPRFSGLQFPNYSSELNVNALELDDSALYLCASSFPGARGEQFFGPGTRLTVL.

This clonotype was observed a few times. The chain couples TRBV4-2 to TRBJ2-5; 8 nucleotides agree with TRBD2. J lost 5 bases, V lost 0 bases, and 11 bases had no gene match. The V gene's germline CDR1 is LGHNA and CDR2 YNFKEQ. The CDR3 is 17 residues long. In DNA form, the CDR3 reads TGTGCCAGCAGCCAAGAGGGGACTGGCGGGGGGTGGGAGACCCAGTACTTC. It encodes CASSQEGTGGGWETQYF.